The clone carrying this T cell receptor beta chain is deemed medium-sized. As yet, its antigen is unknown. The data derive from a study of liver allograft versus peripheral blood T cells. About the research overall: Within transplanted livers, the T cell receptor repertoires were examined and compared against the repertoires present in the peripheral blood of liver transplant recipients.

TCRdb re-derived calls from the reads in MiXCR, one entry per CDR3 protein. The sample records about 9,200 distinct CDR3 sequences, over 20% being singletons. Whole-study findings and limits: As reported, T cell receptor repertoires inside liver allografts differed from those present in peripheral blood.

Germline assignment: CDR1 KGHDR and CDR2 SFDVKD. Trimming took off 3 bases at V and 1 base at J, with 9 bases between the two ends. This CDR3 spans 15 amino acids. V gene TRBV24-1 combines with J gene TRBJ1-3; D gene unclear. The TCR sequence derives from a human patient who had a liver transplant. Some T cells may possibly be graft donor cells. The CDR3 here is CATSDPKGSGNTIYF. The CDR3 nucleotides read TGTGCCACCAGTGATCCCAAGGGTTCTGGAAACACCATATATTTT.